Following are 6 T cell receptor beta chains from one sample sequenced in a study of blood T cell dynamics during melanoma immunotherapy. This sample's time point: pre-treatment baseline. Only in-frame clones appear in the TCRdb table, and some are missing; sequencing was by immunoSEQ multiplex PCR. Here the sample spans approximately 13,000 clones, roughly 83% being singletons. The starting material was blood, obtained from a patient treated with checkpoint blockade. The receptors were gathered from a human donor with melanoma.

The chain recombines TRBV2 with TRBJ2-6; D unclear. CDR1 and CDR2 from the germline V gene are SNHLY and FYNNEI. The CDR3 sequence is 18 residues long. V was cut by 2 bases and J by 1 base, with 15 bases left in between. The CDR3 region has the DNA TGTGCCAGCAGTGAAAGGGTTCCCGACGGATCTGGGGCCAACGTCCTGACTTTC. Its protein is CASSERVPDGSGANVLTF.

This rearrangement joins TRBV29-1 to TRBJ1-2, with D hard to call. V gave up 3 bases and J gave up 4 bases, with 12 bases separating them. Germline CDR1 SQVTM, CDR2 ANQGSEA. The CDR3 length is 13 residues. CDR3 sequence reads: CSVDPLGSYGYTF. The CDR3 bases are TGCAGCGTTGACCCCTTGGGGAGCTATGGCTACACCTTC. The full variable domain, with the rest looked up from reference TRBV29-1 and TRBJ1-2, is SAVISQKPSRDICQRGTSLTIQCQVDSQVTMMFWYRQQPGQSLTLIATANQGSEATYESGFVIDKFPISRPNLTFSTLTVSNMSPEDSSIYLCSVDPLGSYGYTFGSGTRLTVV.

The count of this clone is one. V gene TRBV6-4 combines with J gene TRBJ1-5; D might be TRBD1 (6 bases). This CDR3 has 13 amino acids. CDR1 MRHNA and CDR2 SNTAGT come from the germline V gene. Trimming pared 3 bases from V and 9 bases from J, leaving 12 bases between. This chain's CDR3 is CASSEFKGGPQHF. As DNA, the CDR3 is TGTGCCAGCAGTGAATTCAAAGGGGGGCCCCAGCATTTT.

Remarks on this clone: Mismatch with germline at one junction end may stem from a read error. This same CDR3 is encoded by further DNA sequences in the sample. The chain couples TRBV4-2 to TRBJ2-2; TRBD1 might be the D (5 bases). The CDR3 length is 14 residues. Germline V gene lookup returns CDR1 LGHNA and CDR2 YNFKEQ. For the CDR3, the DNA is TGTGCCAGCAGCCAAAGGGGAAACACTGGGGAGCTGTTTTTT. Protein: CASSQRGNTGELFF.

This clone has more than one count but fewer than ten. The chain uses TRBV11-2 and TRBJ2-5, with TRBD2 as a possible D gene (6 bases). The germline gives CDR1 SGHAT, CDR2 FQNNGV. Trimming pared 6 bases from V and 2 bases from J, leaving 10 bases between. The CDR3 spans 13 residues. CDR3 coding DNA: TGTGCCAGCAGAGAGCGGGCACAAGAGACCCAGTACTTC. Translation: CASRERAQETQYF.

The chain employs TRBV10-3 and TRBJ1-4, with D uncertain. The germline gives CDR1 ENHRY, CDR2 SYGVKD. This CDR3 is built from 13 residues. V gave up 6 bases and J gave up 7 bases, with 12 bases separating them. This CDR3 is CAIRPSRGEKLFF. DNA of the CDR3: TGTGCCATCAGACCATCCCGGGGTGAAAAACTGTTTTTT.